This TCR beta chain was sequenced in a study of post-analysis software for immune sequencing data. Whole-study context: The cohort encompassed relapsing-remitting, secondary progressive and progressive-relapsing multiple sclerosis disease courses.

There are 18 residues in the CDR3. With V trimmed by 3 bases and J by 1 base, 12 bases remained unmatched. Germline loops: CDR1 KGHSH, CDR2 LQKENI. Note on this clonotype: What it binds is unknown.

Study-wide results and limits: Patients had higher frequencies than controls of a handful of TRBV segments, including TRBV5-6, TRBV5-1 and TRBV20-1. Controls had significantly higher normalized Chao1 diversity than multiple sclerosis patients. Batch-mates among the samples co-clustered strongly by F measure.

The authors incorporated unique molecular identifiers into the TCR beta cDNA libraries. When about 0.9 to 10 million T cells were used, they gave roughly 500,000 cDNA molecules. TCRdb fed the PCR reads into MiXCR, producing one record per CDR3 protein. This sample has approximately 730,000 distinct CDR3 sequences, with around 46% found just once. Sample: blood. The receptor's source is a girl aged 5 to 17 with multiple sclerosis. This chain links TRBV18 with TRBJ2-4; 7 bases align to TRBD1. The CDR3 loop reads CASSPLPDRDLAKNIQYF. The CDR3 DNA follows: TGTGCCAGCTCACCGCTCCCAGACAGGGATCTTGCCAAAAACATTCAGTACTTC.